This passage covers 8 T cell receptor beta chains from one sample sequenced in a study of T cell responses to AZD1222 COVID-19 vaccine. Some clones are missing from TCRdb's copy, which holds only in-frame ones; the method was immunoSEQ multiplex PCR. Altogether about 170,000 clones are present, about 83% being singletons, with the ten largest covering about 1%. The sequencing here drew on peripheral blood, taken 28 days after the second AZD1222 dose. These receptors were collected from an adult who received the AZD1222 COVID-19 vaccine.

The gene calls are TRBV4-2 and TRBJ2-3, with 15 bases aligning to TRBD2. V dropped 5 bases and J dropped 2; count of bases not matched to a gene: 8. The CDR3 consists of 18 residues. From germline, CDR1 is LGHNA and CDR2 YNFKEQ. CDR3 protein: CASSSGLAGGAPTDTQYF. The DNA of the CDR3 is TGTGCCAGCAGCTCTGGACTAGCGGGGGGGGCTCCCACAGATACGCAGTATTTT.

This chain joins TRBV2 and TRBJ2-1; D is unresolved. In germline, CDR1 is SNHLY, CDR2 FYNNEI. CDR3 length equals 11 residues. V lost 6 bases and J 10 bases, leaving 10 bases between the germline ends. The CDR3 nucleotides are TGTGCCAGCAGCCCATCCTCGGAGCAGTTCTTC. It translates to CASSPSSEQFF.

This clone has only one observation. The chain couples TRBV6-5 to TRBJ2-1, with 11 bases identical to TRBD2. Germline V gene sequence: CDR1 MNHEY, CDR2 SVGAGI. This CDR3 has 15 residues. V lost 10 bases, J lost 6 bases, and 11 bases stayed unmatched. Here the CDR3 reads CATSTLGTSGNEQFF. CDR3 bases: TGTGCCACCTCGACGTTGGGGACTAGCGGCAATGAGCAGTTCTTC.

The chain combines TRBV30 with TRBJ1-4; the D is unclear. V lost 1 base and J 7 bases, leaving 4 bases between the germline ends. This CDR3 has 11 residues. The germline gives CDR1 GTSNPN, CDR2 SVGIG (reference sequence). CDR3 loop: CAWSEVEKLFF. The CDR3 DNA reads as TGTGCCTGGAGTGAAGTTGAAAAACTGTTTTTT.

J is TRBJ1-6 and V is TRBV29-1; D is perhaps TRBD1 (5 bases). The CDR3 sequence is 13 residues long. The V and J ends lost 8 bases and 7 bases respectively, with 15 bases between them. Germline CDR1 SQVTM, CDR2 ANQGSEA. CDR3 bases: TGCAGCTACAAAGCGGACACCAATTCACCCCTCCACTTT. Protein: CSYKADTNSPLHF. Full variable domain (rest looked up from reference TRBV29-1 and TRBJ1-6): SAVISQKPSRDICQRGTSLTIQCQVDSQVTMMFWYRQQPGQSLTLIATANQGSEATYESGFVIDKFPISRPNLTFSTLTVSNMSPEDSSIYLCSYKADTNSPLHFGNGTRLTVT.

The rearrangement links TRBV30 to TRBJ1-2; possibly TRBD1 for D (5 bases). Per the germline V gene, CDR1 is GTSNPN and CDR2 is SVGIG (reference sequence). Between the trimmed V and J ends, which lost 5 bases and 8 bases, there was a span of 15 bases. CDR3 length: 12 amino acids. This CDR3 is CAWLGAPSGYTF. In DNA form, the CDR3 reads TGTGCCTGGTTAGGGGCCCCGAGCGGCTACACCTTC. The full variable domain, its missing parts supplied by reference TRBV30 and TRBJ1-2, is SQTIHQWPATLVQPVGSPLSLECTVEGTSNPNLYWYRQAAGRGLQLLFYSVGIGQISSEVPQNLSASRPQDRQFILSSKKLLLSDSGFYLCAWLGAPSGYTFGSGTRLTVV.

This clone was picked up one time. The gene calls are TRBV19 and TRBJ1-2; unclear D gene. CDR1 is LNHDA, CDR2 SQIVND, per germline (reference sequence). The CDR3 covers 12 residues. V was cut by 5 bases and J by 8 bases, with 12 bases left in between. The DNA of the CDR3 is TGTGCCAGTAGTTTGGGTTCATGGGGCTACACCTTC. It is translated as CASSLGSWGYTF.

The chain has TRBV3-1 (or the pseudogene TRBV3-2) and TRBJ2-3, with D hard to call. V shed 1 base and J shed 2 bases, with 4 bases lying between them. CDR3 size: 13 residues. The germline CDR1 and CDR2 sequences are LGHDT and YNNKEL (reference sequence). The CDR3 bases are TGTGCCAGCAGCCAAGTCACCACAGATACGCAGTATTTT. The encoded protein is CASSQVTTDTQYF.